This T cell receptor beta chain appears in the sequencing data of a study of blood T cell repertoires in COVID-19. Study in general: The samples span acute and convalescent COVID-19 from the United States, Italy and Spain.

Clones were read by immunoSEQ multiplex PCR, and TCRdb kept only the in-frame ones, dropping some. This sample carries roughly 34,000 clones, around nine tenths of them seen once, and the ten largest clones take 20% to 30%. Germline values: CDR1 LNHDA, CDR2 SQIVND (reference sequence). The CDR3 is 15 amino acids. Unmatched junction bases numbered 8, after V lost 5 bases and J lost 9 bases. This clone showed up just once. Sequencing input: peripheral blood. The chain links TRBV19 to TRBJ2-1; 12 bases match TRBD2. The TCR originated in a woman aged 80 or over with active or convalescent COVID-19. CDR3 protein: CASSVLAGGLSEQFF. DNA for the CDR3: TGTGCCAGTAGTGTCCTAGCGGGGGGGCTGTCTGAGCAGTTCTTC.